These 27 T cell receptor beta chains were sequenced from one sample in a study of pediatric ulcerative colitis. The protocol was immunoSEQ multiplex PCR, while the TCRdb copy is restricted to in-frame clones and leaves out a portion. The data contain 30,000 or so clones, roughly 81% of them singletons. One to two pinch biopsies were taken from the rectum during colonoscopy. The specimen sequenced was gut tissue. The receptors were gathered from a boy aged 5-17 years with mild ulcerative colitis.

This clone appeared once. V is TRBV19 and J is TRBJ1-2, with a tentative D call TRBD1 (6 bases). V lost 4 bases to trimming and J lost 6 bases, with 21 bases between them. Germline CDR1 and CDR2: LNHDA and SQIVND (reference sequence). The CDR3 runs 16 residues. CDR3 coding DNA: TGTGCCAGTAGTAAAGAAAGGGGACAATCCTCGGATGGCTACACCTTC. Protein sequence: CASSKERGQSSDGYTF.

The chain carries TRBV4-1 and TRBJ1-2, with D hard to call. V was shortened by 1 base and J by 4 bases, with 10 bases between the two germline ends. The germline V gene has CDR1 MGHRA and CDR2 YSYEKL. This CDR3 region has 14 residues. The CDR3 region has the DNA TGCGCCAGCAGCCAAGTTGCTGGGGTCTATGGCTACACCTTC. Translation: CASSQVAGVYGYTF.

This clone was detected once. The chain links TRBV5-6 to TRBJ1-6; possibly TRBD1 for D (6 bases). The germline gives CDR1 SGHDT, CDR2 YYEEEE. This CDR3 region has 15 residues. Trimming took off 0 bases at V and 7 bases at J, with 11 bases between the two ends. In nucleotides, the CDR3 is TGTGCCAGCAGCTTGGGGGCAGGGGCCAATTCACCCCTCCACTTT. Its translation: CASSLGAGANSPLHF.

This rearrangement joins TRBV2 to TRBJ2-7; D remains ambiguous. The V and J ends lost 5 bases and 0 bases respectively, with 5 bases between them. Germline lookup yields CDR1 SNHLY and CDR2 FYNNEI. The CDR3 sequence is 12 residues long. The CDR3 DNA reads TGTGCCAGCAGTTCGAGCTCCTACGAGCAGTACTTC. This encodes CASSSSSYEQYF.

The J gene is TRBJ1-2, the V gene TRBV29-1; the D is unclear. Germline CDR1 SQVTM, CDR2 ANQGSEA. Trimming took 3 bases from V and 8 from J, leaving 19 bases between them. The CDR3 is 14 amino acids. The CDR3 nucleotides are TGCAGCGTTGAGACGGCTGGCCCGGGTTTCGGCTACACCTTC. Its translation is CSVETAGPGFGYTF.

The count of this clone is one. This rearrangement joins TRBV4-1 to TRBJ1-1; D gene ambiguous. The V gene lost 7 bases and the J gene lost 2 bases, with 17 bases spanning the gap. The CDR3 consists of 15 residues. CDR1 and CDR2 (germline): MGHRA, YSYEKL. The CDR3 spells CASTTGLAYNTEAFF. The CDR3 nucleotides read TGCGCCAGCACCACGGGTCTCGCCTATAACACTGAAGCTTTCTTT.

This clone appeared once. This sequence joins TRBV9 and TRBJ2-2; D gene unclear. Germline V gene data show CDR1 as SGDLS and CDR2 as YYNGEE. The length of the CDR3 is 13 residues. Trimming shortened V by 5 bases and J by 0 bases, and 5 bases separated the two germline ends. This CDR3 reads CASRRANTGELFF. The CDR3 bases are TGTGCCAGCAGACGGGCGAACACCGGGGAGCTGTTTTTT.

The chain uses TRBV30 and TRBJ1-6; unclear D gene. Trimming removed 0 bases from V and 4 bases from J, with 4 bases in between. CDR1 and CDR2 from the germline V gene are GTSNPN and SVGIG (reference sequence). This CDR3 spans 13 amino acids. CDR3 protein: CAWSVSYNSPLHF. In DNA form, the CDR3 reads TGTGCCTGGAGTGTGAGTTATAATTCACCCCTCCACTTT.

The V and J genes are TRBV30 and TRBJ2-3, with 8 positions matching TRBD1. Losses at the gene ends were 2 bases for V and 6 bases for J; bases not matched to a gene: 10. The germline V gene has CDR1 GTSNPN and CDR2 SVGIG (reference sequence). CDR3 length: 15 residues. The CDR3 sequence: CAWSWGGQGADTQYF. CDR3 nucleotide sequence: TGTGCCTGGAGTTGGGGTGGACAGGGAGCGGATACGCAGTATTTT.

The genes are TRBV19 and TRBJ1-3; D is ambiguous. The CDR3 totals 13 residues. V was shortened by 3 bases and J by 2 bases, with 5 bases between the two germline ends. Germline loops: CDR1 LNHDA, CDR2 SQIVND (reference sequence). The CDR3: CASSIGPGNTIYF. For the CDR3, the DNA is TGTGCCAGTAGTATCGGACCTGGAAACACCATATATTTT.

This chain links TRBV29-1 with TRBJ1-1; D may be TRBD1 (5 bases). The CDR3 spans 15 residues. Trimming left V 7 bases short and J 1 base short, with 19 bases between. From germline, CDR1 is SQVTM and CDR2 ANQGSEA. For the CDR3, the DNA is TGCAGCGCAGTGGGGGGTGTCGATAGGAACACTGAAGCTTTCTTT. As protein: CSAVGGVDRNTEAFF.

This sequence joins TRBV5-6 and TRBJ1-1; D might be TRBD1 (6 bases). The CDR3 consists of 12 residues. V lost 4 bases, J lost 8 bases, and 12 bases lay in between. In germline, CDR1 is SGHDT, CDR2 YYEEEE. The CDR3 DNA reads TGTGCCAGCAGCGAGACGAGGGGGGAAGCTTTCTTT. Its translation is CASSETRGEAFF.

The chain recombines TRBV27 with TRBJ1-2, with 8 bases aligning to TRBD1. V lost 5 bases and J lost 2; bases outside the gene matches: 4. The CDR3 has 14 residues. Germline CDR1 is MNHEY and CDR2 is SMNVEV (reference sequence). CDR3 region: CASSPGGANYGYTF. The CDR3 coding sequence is TGTGCCAGCAGTCCAGGGGGCGCGAACTATGGCTACACCTTC.

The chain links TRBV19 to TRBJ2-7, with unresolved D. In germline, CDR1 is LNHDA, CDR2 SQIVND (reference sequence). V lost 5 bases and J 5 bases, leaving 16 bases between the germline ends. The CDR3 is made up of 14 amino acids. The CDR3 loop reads CASSFLLYADEQYF. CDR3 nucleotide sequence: TGTGCCAGTAGTTTTCTCCTTTACGCTGACGAGCAGTACTTC.

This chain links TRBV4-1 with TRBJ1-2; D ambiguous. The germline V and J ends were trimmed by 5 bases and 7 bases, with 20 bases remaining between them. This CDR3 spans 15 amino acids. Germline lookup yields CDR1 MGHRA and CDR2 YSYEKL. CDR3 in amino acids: CASSSTMTVESGYTF. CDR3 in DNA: TGCGCCAGCAGCTCGACGATGACTGTGGAATCTGGCTACACCTTC.

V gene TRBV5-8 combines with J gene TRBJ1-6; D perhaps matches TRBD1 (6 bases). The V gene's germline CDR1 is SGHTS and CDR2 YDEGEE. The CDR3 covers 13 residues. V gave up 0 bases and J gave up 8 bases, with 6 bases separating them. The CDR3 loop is CASSLDRDSPLHF. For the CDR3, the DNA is TGTGCCAGCAGCTTGGACAGGGATTCACCCCTCCACTTT.

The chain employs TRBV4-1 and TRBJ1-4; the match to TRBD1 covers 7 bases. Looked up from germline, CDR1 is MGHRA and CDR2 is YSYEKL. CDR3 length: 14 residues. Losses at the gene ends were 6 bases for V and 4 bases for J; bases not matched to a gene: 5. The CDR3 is CASRVRDSNEKLFF. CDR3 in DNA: TGCGCCAGCAGGGTAAGGGACAGTAATGAAAAACTGTTTTTT.

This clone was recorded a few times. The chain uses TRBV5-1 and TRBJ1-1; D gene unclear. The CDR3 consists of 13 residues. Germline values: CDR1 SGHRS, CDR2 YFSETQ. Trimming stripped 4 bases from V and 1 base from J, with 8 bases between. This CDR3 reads CASSNGENTEAFF. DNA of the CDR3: TGCGCCAGCAGCAACGGAGAGAACACTGAAGCTTTCTTT.

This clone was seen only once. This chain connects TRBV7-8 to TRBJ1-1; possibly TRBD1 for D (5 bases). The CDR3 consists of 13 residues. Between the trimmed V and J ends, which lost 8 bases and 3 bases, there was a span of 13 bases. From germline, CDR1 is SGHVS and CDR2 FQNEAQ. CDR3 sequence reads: CASGLRDDTEAFF. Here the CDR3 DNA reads TGTGCCAGCGGACTCAGGGATGACACTGAAGCTTTCTTT.

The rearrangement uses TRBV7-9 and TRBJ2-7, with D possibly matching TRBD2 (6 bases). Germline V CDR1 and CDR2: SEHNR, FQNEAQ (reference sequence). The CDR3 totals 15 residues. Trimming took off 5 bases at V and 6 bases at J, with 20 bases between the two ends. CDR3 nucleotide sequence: TGTGCCAGCAGCCGGGGGTCGGTCAGGGCGGGCGAGCAGTACTTC. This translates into CASSRGSVRAGEQYF.

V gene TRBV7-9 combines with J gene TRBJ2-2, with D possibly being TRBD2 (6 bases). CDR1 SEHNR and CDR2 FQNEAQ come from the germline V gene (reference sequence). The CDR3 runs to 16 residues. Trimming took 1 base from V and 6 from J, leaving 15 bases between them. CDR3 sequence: CASSLVEGWAAGELFF. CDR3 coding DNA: TGTGCCAGCAGCTTAGTGGAGGGATGGGCTGCCGGGGAGCTGTTTTTT.

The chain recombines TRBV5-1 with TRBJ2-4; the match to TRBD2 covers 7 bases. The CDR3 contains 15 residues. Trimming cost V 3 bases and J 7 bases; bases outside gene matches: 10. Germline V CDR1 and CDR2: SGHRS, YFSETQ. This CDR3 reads CASSSQSGAWNIQYF. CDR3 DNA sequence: TGCGCCAGCAGCTCACAGAGCGGGGCCTGGAACATTCAGTACTTC.

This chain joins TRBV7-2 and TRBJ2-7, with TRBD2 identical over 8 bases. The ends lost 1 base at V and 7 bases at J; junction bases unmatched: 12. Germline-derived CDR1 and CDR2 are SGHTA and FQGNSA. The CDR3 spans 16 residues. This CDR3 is CASSLDSGGFSREQYF. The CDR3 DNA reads TGTGCCAGCAGCTTAGACAGCGGGGGCTTCTCTCGGGAGCAGTACTTC. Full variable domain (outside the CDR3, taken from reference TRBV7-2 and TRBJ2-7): GAGVSQSPSNKVTEKGKDVELRCDPISGHTALYWYRQSLGQGLEFLIYFQGNSAPDKSGLPSDRFSAERTGGSVSTLTIQRTQQEDSAVYLCASSLDSGGFSREQYFGPGTRLTVT.

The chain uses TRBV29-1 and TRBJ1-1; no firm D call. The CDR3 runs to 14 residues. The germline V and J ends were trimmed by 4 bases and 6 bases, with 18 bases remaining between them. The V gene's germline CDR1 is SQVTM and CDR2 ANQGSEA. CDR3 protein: CSVVGRIGRSEAFF. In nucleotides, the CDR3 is TGCAGCGTTGTCGGTAGGATAGGAAGGTCTGAAGCTTTCTTT.

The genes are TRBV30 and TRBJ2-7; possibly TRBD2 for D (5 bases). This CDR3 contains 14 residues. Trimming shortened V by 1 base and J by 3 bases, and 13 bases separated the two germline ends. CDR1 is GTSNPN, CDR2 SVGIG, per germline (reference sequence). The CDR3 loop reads CAWSGGFKYYEQYF. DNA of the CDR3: TGTGCCTGGAGTGGAGGGTTTAAATACTACGAGCAGTACTTC.

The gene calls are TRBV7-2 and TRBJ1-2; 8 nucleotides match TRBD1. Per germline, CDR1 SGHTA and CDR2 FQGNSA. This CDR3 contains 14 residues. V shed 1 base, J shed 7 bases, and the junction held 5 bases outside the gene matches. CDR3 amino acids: CASSLGQGAGGYTF. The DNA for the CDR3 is TGTGCCAGCAGCTTAGGCCAGGGGGCAGGTGGCTACACCTTC.

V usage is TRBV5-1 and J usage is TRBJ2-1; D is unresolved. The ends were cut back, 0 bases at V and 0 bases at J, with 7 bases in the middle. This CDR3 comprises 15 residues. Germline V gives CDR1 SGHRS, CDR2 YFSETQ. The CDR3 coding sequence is TGCGCCAGCAGCTTGGCCTCGAGCTCCTACAATGAGCAGTTCTTC. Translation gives CASSLASSSYNEQFF.